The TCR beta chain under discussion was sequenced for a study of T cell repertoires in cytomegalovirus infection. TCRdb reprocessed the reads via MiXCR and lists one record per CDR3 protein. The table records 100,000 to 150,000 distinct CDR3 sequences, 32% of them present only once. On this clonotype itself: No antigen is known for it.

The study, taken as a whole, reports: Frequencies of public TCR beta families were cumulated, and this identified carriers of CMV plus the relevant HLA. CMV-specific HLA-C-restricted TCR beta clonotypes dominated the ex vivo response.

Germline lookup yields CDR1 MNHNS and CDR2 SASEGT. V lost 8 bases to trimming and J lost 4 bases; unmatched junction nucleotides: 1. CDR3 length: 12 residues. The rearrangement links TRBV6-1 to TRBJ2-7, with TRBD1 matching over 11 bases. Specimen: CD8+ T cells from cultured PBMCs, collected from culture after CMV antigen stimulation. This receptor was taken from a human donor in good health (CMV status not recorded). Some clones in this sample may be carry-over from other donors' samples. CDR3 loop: CASWDRGYEQYF. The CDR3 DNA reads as TGTGCCAGCTGGGACAGGGGGTACGAGCAGTACTTC.